This T cell receptor (beta chain) was obtained from a study of blood T cells in healthy people across ages. Points from the study as a whole: Per-million-T-cell TCR beta diversity fell roughly linearly with age.

Primers used in a second PCR of about 7 to 12 cycles were a sample-barcoded 5' primer and a J-beta primer mix. Through a template-switch adaptor with 12 random nucleotides, each cDNA molecule received a tag. TCRdb called the 5' RACE reads again in MiXCR, with one record for every CDR3 protein. The data hold hundreds of thousands of distinct CDR3 sequences, with 62% observed a single time. For this clonotype: Its specificity is unknown.

Donation came from healthy Caucasian individuals in Russia who were aged roughly 6 to 95. The receptor was derived from a man younger than 45 in good health. The sequencing sample was made of blood.

CDR3 DNA: TGTGCCATTAGACCGGGACTAGATTCGGAGACCCAGTACTTC. Translation gives CAIRPGLDSETQYF. The J gene is TRBJ2-4, the V gene TRBV10-3, with 8 bases fitting TRBD2. The closer fit of TRBJ2-5 to the DNA end suggests the J call may be wrong. The germline CDR1 and CDR2 sequences are ENHRY and SYGVKD. CDR3 length: 14 amino acids.